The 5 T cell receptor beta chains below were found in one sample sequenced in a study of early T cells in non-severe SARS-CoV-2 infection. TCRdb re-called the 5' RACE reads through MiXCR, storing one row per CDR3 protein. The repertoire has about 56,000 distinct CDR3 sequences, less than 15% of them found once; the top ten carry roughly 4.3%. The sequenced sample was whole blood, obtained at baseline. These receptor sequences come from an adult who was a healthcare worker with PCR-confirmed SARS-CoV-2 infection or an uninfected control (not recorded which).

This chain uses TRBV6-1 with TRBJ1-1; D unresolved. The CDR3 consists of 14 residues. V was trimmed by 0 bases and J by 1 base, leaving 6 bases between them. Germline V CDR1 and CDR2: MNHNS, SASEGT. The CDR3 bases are TGTGCCAGCAGTGAAGCTGCAGGGAACACTGAAGCTTTCTTT. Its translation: CASSEAAGNTEAFF.

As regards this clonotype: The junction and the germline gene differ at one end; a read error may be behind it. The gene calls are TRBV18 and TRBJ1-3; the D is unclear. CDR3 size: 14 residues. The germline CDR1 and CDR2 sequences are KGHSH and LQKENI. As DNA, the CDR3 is TGTGCCAGCTCCGCGGACGTCTCTGAAAACACCATATATTTT. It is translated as CASSADVSENTIYF.

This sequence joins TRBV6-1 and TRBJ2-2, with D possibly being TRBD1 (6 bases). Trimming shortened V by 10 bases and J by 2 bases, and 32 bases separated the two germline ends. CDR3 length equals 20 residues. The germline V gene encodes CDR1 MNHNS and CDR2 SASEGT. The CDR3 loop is CATRRPRTDTTWFNTGELFF. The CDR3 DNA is TGTGCCACCAGGCGCCCTCGGACAGACACAACGTGGTTTAACACCGGGGAGCTGTTTTTT.

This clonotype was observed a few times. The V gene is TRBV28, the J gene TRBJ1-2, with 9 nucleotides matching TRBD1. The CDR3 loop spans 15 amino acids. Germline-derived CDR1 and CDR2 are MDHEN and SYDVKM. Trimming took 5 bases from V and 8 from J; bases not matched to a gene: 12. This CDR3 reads CASSPRDRALFGYTF. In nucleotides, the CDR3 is TGTGCCAGCAGTCCTAGGGACAGGGCCCTCTTCGGCTACACCTTC.

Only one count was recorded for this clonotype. The chain's CDR3 is CSASDRAYNEQFF. The CDR3 region has the DNA TGCAGTGCTTCGGACAGGGCCTACAATGAGCAGTTCTTC. The rearrangement joins TRBV20-1 to TRBJ2-1; 8 bases are a match to TRBD1. Trimming took 5 bases from V and 2 from J; bases not matched to a gene: 2. CDR1 and CDR2 from the germline V gene are DFQATT and SNEGSKA (reference sequence). The CDR3 has 13 residues.